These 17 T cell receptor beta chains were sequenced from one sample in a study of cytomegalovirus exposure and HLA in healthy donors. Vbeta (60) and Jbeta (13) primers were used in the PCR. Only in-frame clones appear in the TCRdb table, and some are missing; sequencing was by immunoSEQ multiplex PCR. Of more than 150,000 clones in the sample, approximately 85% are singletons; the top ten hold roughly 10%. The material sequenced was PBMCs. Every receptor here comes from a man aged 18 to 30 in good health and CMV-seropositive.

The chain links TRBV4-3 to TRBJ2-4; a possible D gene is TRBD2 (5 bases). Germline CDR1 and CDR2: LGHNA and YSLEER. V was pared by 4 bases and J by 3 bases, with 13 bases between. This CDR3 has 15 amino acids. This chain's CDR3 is CASSLTRGIKNIQYF. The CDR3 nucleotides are TGCGCCAGCAGCCTTACACGAGGGATCAAAAACATTCAGTACTTC.

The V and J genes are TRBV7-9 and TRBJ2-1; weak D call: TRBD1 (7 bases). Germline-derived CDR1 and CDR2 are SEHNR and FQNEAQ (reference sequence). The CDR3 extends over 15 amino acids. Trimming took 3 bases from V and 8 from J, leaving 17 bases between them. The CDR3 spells CASSLSFGGGDEQFF. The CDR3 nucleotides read TGTGCCAGCAGCTTGTCATTTGGAGGGGGCGATGAGCAGTTCTTC.

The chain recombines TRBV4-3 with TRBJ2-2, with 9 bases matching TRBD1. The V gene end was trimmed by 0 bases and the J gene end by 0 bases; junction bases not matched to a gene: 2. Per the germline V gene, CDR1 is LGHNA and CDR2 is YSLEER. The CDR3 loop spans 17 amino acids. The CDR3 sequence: CASSQDWTGANTGELFF. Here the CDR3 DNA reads TGCGCCAGCAGCCAAGATTGGACAGGGGCGAACACCGGGGAGCTGTTTTTT.

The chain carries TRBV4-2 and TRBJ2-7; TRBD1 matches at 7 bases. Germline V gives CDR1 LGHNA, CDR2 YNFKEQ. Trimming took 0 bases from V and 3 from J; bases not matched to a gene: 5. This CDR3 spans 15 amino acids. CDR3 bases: TGTGCCAGCAGCCAAGACCCCGGGACAGACTACGAGCAGTACTTC. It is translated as CASSQDPGTDYEQYF.

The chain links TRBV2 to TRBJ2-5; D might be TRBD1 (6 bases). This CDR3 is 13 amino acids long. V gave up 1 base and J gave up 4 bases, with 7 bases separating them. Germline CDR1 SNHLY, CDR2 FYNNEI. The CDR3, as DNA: TGTGCCAGCAGTGAAGGGACAGTAGAGACCCAGTACTTC. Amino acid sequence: CASSEGTVETQYF. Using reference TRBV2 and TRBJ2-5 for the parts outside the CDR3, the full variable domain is EPEVTQTPSHQVTQMGQEVILRCVPISNHLYFYWYRQILGQKVEFLVSFYNNEISEKSEIFDDQFSVERPDGSNFTLKIRSTKLEDSAMYFCASSEGTVETQYFGPGTRLLVL.

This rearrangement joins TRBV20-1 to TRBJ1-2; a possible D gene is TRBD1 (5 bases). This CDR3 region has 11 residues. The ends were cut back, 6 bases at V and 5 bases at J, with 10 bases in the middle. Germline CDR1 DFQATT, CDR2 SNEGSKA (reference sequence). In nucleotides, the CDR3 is TGCAGTGCCGAGCCAGGGTATGGCTACACCTTC. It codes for CSAEPGYGYTF.

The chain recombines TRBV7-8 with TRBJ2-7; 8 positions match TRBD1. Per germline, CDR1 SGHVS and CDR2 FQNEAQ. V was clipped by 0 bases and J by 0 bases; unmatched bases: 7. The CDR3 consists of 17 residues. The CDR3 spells CASSLALQGANSYEQYF. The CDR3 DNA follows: TGTGCCAGCAGCTTAGCGTTGCAGGGGGCCAACTCCTACGAGCAGTACTTC.

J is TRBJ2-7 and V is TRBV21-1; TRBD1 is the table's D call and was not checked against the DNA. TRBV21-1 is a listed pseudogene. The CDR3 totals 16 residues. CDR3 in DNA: TGTGCCAGCACCCGGACGACAGCGCTGAGCTCCTACGAGCAGTACTTC. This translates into CASTRTTALSSYEQYF.

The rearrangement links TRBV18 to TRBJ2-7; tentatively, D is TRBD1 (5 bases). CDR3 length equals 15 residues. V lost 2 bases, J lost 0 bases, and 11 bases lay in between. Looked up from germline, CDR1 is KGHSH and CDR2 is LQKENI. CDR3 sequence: CASSPIKQASYEQYF. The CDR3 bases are TGTGCCAGCTCACCAATAAAACAGGCCTCCTACGAGCAGTACTTC. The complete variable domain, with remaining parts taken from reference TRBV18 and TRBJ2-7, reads NAGVMQNPRHLVRRRGQEARLRCSPMKGHSHVYWYRQLPEEGLKFMVYLQKENIIDESGMPKERFSAEFPKEGPSILRIQQVVRGDSAAYFCASSPIKQASYEQYFGPGTRLTVT.

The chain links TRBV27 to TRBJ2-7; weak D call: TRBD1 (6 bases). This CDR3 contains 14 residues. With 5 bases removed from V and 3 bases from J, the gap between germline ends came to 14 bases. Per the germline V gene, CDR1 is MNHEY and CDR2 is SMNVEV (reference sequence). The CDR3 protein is CASSATGFVYEQYF. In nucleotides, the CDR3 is TGTGCCAGCAGTGCCACAGGGTTTGTCTACGAGCAGTACTTC.

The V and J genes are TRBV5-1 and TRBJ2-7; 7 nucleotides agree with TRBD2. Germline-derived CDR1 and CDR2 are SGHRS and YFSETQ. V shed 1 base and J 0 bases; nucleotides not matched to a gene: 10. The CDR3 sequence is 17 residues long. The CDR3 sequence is CASSLKRGFPSSYEQYF. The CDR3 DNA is TGCGCCAGCAGCTTGAAGCGGGGCTTTCCGAGCTCCTACGAGCAGTACTTC.

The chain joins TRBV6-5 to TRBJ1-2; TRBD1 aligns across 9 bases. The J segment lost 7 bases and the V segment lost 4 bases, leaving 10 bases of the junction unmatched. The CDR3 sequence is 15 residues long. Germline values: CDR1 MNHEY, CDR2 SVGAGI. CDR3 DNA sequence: TGTGCCAGCAGTTCACTAACAGGGGGCCAGGGTGGCTACACCTTC. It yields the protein CASSSLTGGQGGYTF.

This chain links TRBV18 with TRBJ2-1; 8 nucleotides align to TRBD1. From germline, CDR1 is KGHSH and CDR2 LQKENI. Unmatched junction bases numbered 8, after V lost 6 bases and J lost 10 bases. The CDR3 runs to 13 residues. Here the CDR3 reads CASSQSRDREQFF. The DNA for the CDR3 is TGTGCCAGCTCGCAGTCCCGGGACAGGGAGCAGTTCTTC.

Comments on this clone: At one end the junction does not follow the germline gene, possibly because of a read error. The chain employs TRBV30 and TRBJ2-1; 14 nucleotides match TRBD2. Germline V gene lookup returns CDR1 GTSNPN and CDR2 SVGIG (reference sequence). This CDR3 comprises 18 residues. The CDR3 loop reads CTWARPRLAGGENNEQFF. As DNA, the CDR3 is TGTACCTGGGCCCGCCCTAGACTAGCGGGGGGGGAGAACAATGAGCAGTTCTTC.

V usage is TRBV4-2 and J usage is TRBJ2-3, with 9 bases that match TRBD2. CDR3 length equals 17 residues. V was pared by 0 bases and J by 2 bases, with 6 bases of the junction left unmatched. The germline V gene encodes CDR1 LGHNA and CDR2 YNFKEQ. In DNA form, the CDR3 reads TGTGCCAGCAGCCAAGATCGCCTAGCGGGATACACAGATACGCAGTATTTT. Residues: CASSQDRLAGYTDTQYF.

CDR3 sequence (DNA): TGCGCCAGCAGCCAAGGGTTTGGCAGTCTAGCCAAAAACATTCAGTACTTC. Amino acids: CASSQGFGSLAKNIQYF. This rearrangement joins TRBV4-3 to TRBJ2-4; no reliable D call. This CDR3 region has 17 residues. Per the germline V gene, CDR1 is LGHNA and CDR2 is YSLEER. V was clipped by 1 base and J by 0 bases, with 13 bases between them.

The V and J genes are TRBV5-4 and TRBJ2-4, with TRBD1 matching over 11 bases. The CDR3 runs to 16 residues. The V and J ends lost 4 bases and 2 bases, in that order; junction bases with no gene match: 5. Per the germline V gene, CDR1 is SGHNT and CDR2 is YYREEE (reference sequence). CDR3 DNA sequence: TGTGCCAGCAGCGTGGACAGGGGGCTAACCAAAAACATTCAGTACTTC. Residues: CASSVDRGLTKNIQYF.